The 7 T cell receptor beta chains given below trace back to one sample, sequenced in a study of PD-1 blockade in classical Hodgkin lymphoma. Method: immunoSEQ multiplex PCR; TCRdb's copy keeps in-frame clones and lacks some. The sample shows roughly 96,000 clones, roughly 87% of them seen only once. There was relapse after autologous stem cell transplantation in every patient, and there was variation in brentuximab vedotin exposure. The specimen was peripheral blood mononuclear cells (PBMCs), collected before the second cycle of nivolumab. Source of these receptors: a human donor with classical Hodgkin lymphoma.

The chain links TRBV29-1 to TRBJ2-7; 8 bases map to TRBD2. Trimming removed 5 bases from V and 1 base from J; junction bases left unmatched: 7. CDR1 SQVTM and CDR2 ANQGSEA come from the germline V gene. This CDR3 comprises 14 residues. The CDR3 DNA follows: TGCAGCGTTTCTAGGACTAGCCAATCCTACGAGCAGTACTTC. It encodes CSVSRTSQSYEQYF.

This clone was seen a single time. V and J are TRBV5-1 and TRBJ2-4; D unclear. V was cut by 7 bases and J by 0 bases, with 14 bases left in between. Germline V gene data show CDR1 as SGHRS and CDR2 as YFSETQ. The CDR3 sequence is 15 residues long. The CDR3 protein is CASRLGTKAKNIQYF. The CDR3 nucleotides read TGCGCCAGCCGACTGGGCACAAAAGCCAAAAACATTCAGTACTTC.

The V call is TRBV5-1, the J call TRBJ2-3, with TRBD2 matching 10 bases. V lost 0 bases and J lost 2; bases outside the gene matches: 12. Looked up from germline, CDR1 is SGHRS and CDR2 is YFSETQ. The length of the CDR3 is 19 residues. CDR3 in amino acids: CASSLVLAGVGGPTDTQYF. CDR3 nucleotide sequence: TGCGCCAGCAGCTTGGTTCTAGCGGGGGTCGGAGGCCCCACAGATACGCAGTATTTT.

This clone was detected only once. CDR3 sequence: CASSPRGRTGGPRDTEAFF. In DNA form, the CDR3 reads TGCGCCAGCAGCCCGAGGGGGAGGACAGGGGGCCCTAGAGACACTGAAGCTTTCTTT. This chain uses TRBV4-1 with TRBJ1-1; 11 nucleotides align to TRBD1. Losses at the gene ends were 4 bases for V and 3 bases for J; bases not matched to a gene: 16. This CDR3 spans 19 amino acids. CDR1 is MGHRA and CDR2 is YSYEKL in the germline V gene.

CDR3 sequence (DNA): TGTGCCAGCAGCCCGGGACAGTACGAGCAGTACTTC. This gives the protein CASSPGQYEQYF. This chain links TRBV7-8 with TRBJ2-7; 7 bases agree with TRBD1. This CDR3 region has 12 residues. The germline V gene has CDR1 SGHVS and CDR2 FQNEAQ. V was clipped by 5 bases and J by 4 bases; unmatched bases: 2.

This clone has a single count. The genes are TRBV2 and TRBJ1-5, with TRBD1 as a possible D gene (6 bases). CDR3 length: 15 amino acids. Looked up from germline, CDR1 is SNHLY and CDR2 is FYNNEI. Trimming left V 1 base short and J 0 bases short, with 7 bases between. The chain's CDR3 is CASSEDRASNQPQHF. The DNA of the CDR3 is TGTGCCAGCAGTGAAGACAGGGCTAGCAATCAGCCCCAGCATTTT.

This chain connects TRBV7-9 to TRBJ2-2; D possibly corresponds to TRBD1 (5 bases). Germline CDR1 SEHNR, CDR2 FQNEAQ (reference sequence). This CDR3 region has 14 residues. V lost 0 bases, J lost 6 bases, and 8 bases lay in between. The CDR3 nucleotides read TGTGCCAGCAGCTTAGCAGGACACCCCGGGGAGCTGTTTTTT. Its protein product is CASSLAGHPGELFF.